The rows below give T cell receptor beta chains drawn from one sample of a study of shared clonotypes between healthy human individuals. TCRdb's copy holds only in-frame clones and misses some; the assay was immunoSEQ multiplex PCR. The sample has about 2 million clones, roughly 94% seen once. Input material: naive CD4+ T cells sorted from blood. These receptors all stem from a man younger than 35 in good health. CDR3s include the opening cysteine and the closing phenylalanine or tryptophan. D genes are given only for firm matches. Not all rows give a size; the values are once, few, many and, for expanded clones, a class.

DNA: TGTGCCTGGAGCGTTGGAGGTTCTGGTGGCTACACCTTC; CDR3: CAWSVGGSGGYTF; V: TRBV30; size: once; J: TRBJ1-2; D: .
DNA: TGTGCCAGCAGATCCGGGACAGGAGGGACCGGGGAGCTGTTTTTT; CDR3: CASRSGTGGTGELFF; V: TRBV27; size: .; J: TRBJ2-2; D: TRBD1
DNA: TGTGCCAGCAGCCTGTCCGGGACAGGGGGCTATGGCTACACCTTC; CDR3: CASSLSGTGGYGYTF; V: TRBV14; size: .; J: TRBJ1-2; D: TRBD1
DNA: TGTGCCAGCAGCTCCCGGAGCTCCTACGAGCAGTACTTC; CDR3: CASSSRSSYEQYF; V: TRBV11-2; size: .; J: TRBJ2-7; D: .
DNA: TGTGCCATCAGTGATTTTCGCGGGGAGAGGAATGAGCAGTTCTTC; CDR3: CAISDFRGERNEQFF; V: TRBV10-3; size: .; J: TRBJ2-1; D: .
DNA: TGTGCCAGCAGCTTATGGGGCGGGAGGTTGATCTGGGAGACCCAGTACTTC; CDR3: CASSLWGGRLIWETQYF; V: TRBV7-9; size: .; J: TRBJ2-5; D: TRBD2
DNA: TGTGCCAGCAGGGGACAGGGGGCGCCTGAAAAACTGTTTTTT; CDR3: CASRGQGAPEKLFF; V: TRBV6-5; size: .; J: TRBJ1-4; D: TRBD1
DNA: TGTGCCTATGGACAGGGAGGCAATCAGCCCCAGCATTTT; CDR3: CAYGQGGNQPQHF; V: TRBV30; size: .; J: TRBJ1-5; D: TRBD1
DNA: TGTGCCATCAGTAGGGACAACTCCTACGAGCAGTACTTC; CDR3: CAISRDNSYEQYF; V: TRBV10-3; size: .; J: TRBJ2-7; D: .
DNA: TGTGCCTGGAGTCTACAGGGCTTCTATGGCTACACCTTC; CDR3: CAWSLQGFYGYTF; V: TRBV30; size: .; J: TRBJ1-2; D: .
DNA: TGTGCCAGCAAACCTATAGGGGCAGGGAGAGAGACCCAGTACTTC; CDR3: CASKPIGAGRETQYF; V: TRBV5-4; size: .; J: TRBJ2-5; D: .
DNA: TGTGCCAGCAGCCCTGATTACAGGGGGAGCTCCTACGAGCAGTACTTC; CDR3: CASSPDYRGSSYEQYF; V: TRBV7-8; size: .; J: TRBJ2-7; D: TRBD1
DNA: TGTGCCAGCAGCCCCGGCGCAGGATACACCGGGGAGCTGTTTTTT; CDR3: CASSPGAGYTGELFF; V: TRBV7-3; size: .; J: TRBJ2-2; D: .
DNA: TGTGCTACAAGAGAGGGAGGGCAGTACAATGAGCAGTTCTTC; CDR3: CATREGGQYNEQFF; V: TRBV6-6; size: .; J: TRBJ2-1; D: TRBD2
DNA: TGCAGCGTTGATGAACAGCGGTCTCTGATGAACACTGAAGCTTTCTTT; CDR3: CSVDEQRSLMNTEAFF; V: TRBV29-1; size: .; J: TRBJ1-1; D: .
DNA: TGTGCCAGCAGTTACGGACTAGCGGCCCTCTGGAAGCAGTACTTC; CDR3: CASSYGLAALWKQYF; V: TRBV6-5; size: .; J: TRBJ2-7; D: TRBD2
DNA: TGTGCCAGCTCACCACCGGCCAGGTCTGGGGAGCAGTACTTC; CDR3: CASSPPARSGEQYF; V: TRBV18; size: .; J: TRBJ2-7; D: .
DNA: TGTGCCAGCAGTTTAAGGTGGGCTACCGATGCGAAGACCCAGTACTTC; CDR3: CASSLRWATDAKTQYF; V: TRBV28; size: .; J: TRBJ2-5; D: .
DNA: TGTGCCAGCAGCTTAGTTTCCTCCGAGCAGTTCTTC; CDR3: CASSLVSSEQFF; V: TRBV11-1; size: .; J: TRBJ2-1; D: .
DNA: TGTGCTAGCAGCTCCGATCCTGGGCCACAAGAGACCCAGTACTTC; CDR3: CASSSDPGPQETQYF; V: TRBV7-7; size: .; J: TRBJ2-5; D: .
DNA: TGTGCCAGCAGCCCAGGACACCAAGAGACCCAGTACTTC; CDR3: CASSPGHQETQYF; V: TRBV7-9; size: .; J: TRBJ2-5; D: .
DNA: TGTGCCAGCAGTTTATCAGGGGTCGGGGAGCTGTTTTTT; CDR3: CASSLSGVGELFF; V: TRBV27; size: once; J: TRBJ2-2; D: .
DNA: TGCAGCGTCCGGGACGAGTTTTCTGGGGCCAACGTCCTGACTTTC; CDR3: CSVRDEFSGANVLTF; V: TRBV29-1; size: .; J: TRBJ2-6; D: .
DNA: TGTGCCACCCTGATGGGTTCTGGAAACACCATATATTTT; CDR3: CATLMGSGNTIYF; V: TRBV10-3; size: .; J: TRBJ1-3; D: .
DNA: TGTGCCAGCTCACCAGAGCAGTTGCGAGCCGGGGAGCTGTTTTTT; CDR3: CASSPEQLRAGELFF; V: TRBV18; size: .; J: TRBJ2-2; D: .
DNA: TGTGCCAGCAGCCCTACGGGACAGTTGAACACTGAAGCTTTCTTT; CDR3: CASSPTGQLNTEAFF; V: TRBV11-2; size: .; J: TRBJ1-1; D: TRBD1
DNA: TGTGCCAGCAGCCGGGTCCGCTCTGGAAACACCATATATTTT; CDR3: CASSRVRSGNTIYF; V: TRBV14; size: .; J: TRBJ1-3; D: .
DNA: TGTGCCAGCAGTGAAGCGAACCGACAGGATGGCTACACCTTC; CDR3: CASSEANRQDGYTF; V: TRBV2; size: .; J: TRBJ1-2; D: .
DNA: TGCGCCAGCAGCTTGGCGGTTGGCGGGAGTTCAGATACGCAGTATTTT; CDR3: CASSLAVGGSSDTQYF; V: TRBV5-1; size: .; J: TRBJ2-3; D: TRBD2
DNA: TGTGCCAGCTCAAAAGACAGGGATCGACAGTACTTC; CDR3: CASSKDRDRQYF; V: TRBV18; size: .; J: TRBJ2-7; D: TRBD1
DNA: TGTGCCAGCAGTCATGAGGGGGGAGCCAAAAACATTCAGTACTTC; CDR3: CASSHEGGAKNIQYF; V: TRBV27; size: .; J: TRBJ2-4; D: .
DNA: TGTGCCATCAGTGAGTCCTTTACAGGTCGAAGCGAGCAGTACTTC; CDR3: CAISESFTGRSEQYF; V: TRBV10-3; size: .; J: TRBJ2-7; D: .
DNA: TGTGCCAGCTCACCGGGAACGGGAAGATACGAGCAGTACTTC; CDR3: CASSPGTGRYEQYF; V: TRBV18; size: .; J: TRBJ2-7; D: .
DNA: TGTGCCAGCAGTGAATTGAAAGTCCAGCATTTT; CDR3: CASSELKVQHF; V: TRBV6-1; size: .; J: TRBJ1-5; D: .
DNA: TGTGCCAGCAGCTTGGCCGCGGACACTGAAGCTTTCTTT; CDR3: CASSLAADTEAFF; V: TRBV7-2; size: .; J: TRBJ1-1; D: .
DNA: TGTGCCAGCAGCCGCGCGGGGGCGAAATCCGGGGAGCTGTTTTTT; CDR3: CASSRAGAKSGELFF; V: TRBV6-5; size: once; J: TRBJ2-2; D: .
DNA: TGTGCCAGCAGTGAACCCGCCGGGACGTACACCTTC; CDR3: CASSEPAGTYTF; V: TRBV6-1; size: .; J: TRBJ1-2; D: .
DNA: TGTGCCAGCAGTGAAGCAAAGGGTAACTATGGCTACACCTTC; CDR3: CASSEAKGNYGYTF; V: TRBV6-1; size: .; J: TRBJ1-2; D: .
DNA: TGTGCCAGCAGTGGTTGGGAGGGAAACTATGGCTACACCTTC; CDR3: CASSGWEGNYGYTF; V: TRBV6-1; size: few; J: TRBJ1-2; D: .
DNA: TGTGCCAGCTCACCAACAGTTACCGAGCAGTACTTC; CDR3: CASSPTVTEQYF; V: TRBV18; size: .; J: TRBJ2-7; D: .
DNA: TGTGCTAGTGGAGGGGGTAGTCGGAACACCGGGGAGCTGTTTTTT; CDR3: CASGGGSRNTGELFF; V: TRBV12-5; size: .; J: TRBJ2-2; D: .
DNA: TGTGCCAGTGGAGACGCGTTTGGAGGAAACACCATATATTTT; CDR3: CASGDAFGGNTIYF; V: TRBV11-2; size: .; J: TRBJ1-3; D: .
DNA: TGTGCCATCAGTGAGAGCCAGGTCCCTCTCTATGGCTACACCTTC; CDR3: CAISESQVPLYGYTF; V: TRBV10-3; size: .; J: TRBJ1-2; D: .
DNA: TGTGCCAGCAGTCCGGGGGACAGTAGAAATGAAAAACTGTTTTTT; CDR3: CASSPGDSRNEKLFF; V: TRBV28; size: .; J: TRBJ1-4; D: TRBD1
DNA: TGTGCCAGCTCACCAGGGACCGATAGCAATCAGCCCCAGCATTTT; CDR3: CASSPGTDSNQPQHF; V: TRBV18; size: .; J: TRBJ1-5; D: .
DNA: TGTGCCAGCAGCCAAGAGGACAGGGGGCGTTCACCCCTCCACTTT; CDR3: CASSQEDRGRSPLHF; V: TRBV14; size: .; J: TRBJ1-6; D: TRBD1
DNA: TGTGCCAGCAGTGAACCGTCGGGGGATACGCAGTATTTT; CDR3: CASSEPSGDTQYF; V: TRBV2; size: .; J: TRBJ2-3; D: .
DNA: TGTGCCAGCAGTGTTGAACAGGGGAATTCACCCCTCCACTTT; CDR3: CASSVEQGNSPLHF; V: TRBV6-1; size: .; J: TRBJ1-6; D: TRBD1
DNA: TGTGCCACCAGCATCCACCCGGGGGGACTAGCGGACAATGAGCAGTTCTTC; CDR3: CATSIHPGGLADNEQFF; V: TRBV15; size: few; J: TRBJ2-1; D: TRBD2
DNA: TGCGCCAGCAGCCAAGATTGGACACAAGAGACCCAGTACTTC; CDR3: CASSQDWTQETQYF; V: TRBV4-3; size: .; J: TRBJ2-5; D: .
DNA: TGTGCCATCAGTGAGTCGGCTAATGAAAAACTGTTTTTT; CDR3: CAISESANEKLFF; V: TRBV10-3; size: .; J: TRBJ1-4; D: .
DNA: TGTGCCAGCTCACCAGGGACGGGTTCCGACGAGCAGTACTTC; CDR3: CASSPGTGSDEQYF; V: TRBV18; size: .; J: TRBJ2-7; D: .
DNA: TGTGCCAGCTCACCGGCGGGGGACTACGAGCAGTACTTC; CDR3: CASSPAGDYEQYF; V: TRBV18; size: .; J: TRBJ2-7; D: TRBD2
DNA: TGTGCCAGCAGTTCACGATCTCCGGGAACAGCCTACGAGCAGTACTTC; CDR3: CASSSRSPGTAYEQYF; V: TRBV6-5; size: .; J: TRBJ2-7; D: .
DNA: TGTGCCACCAGCAGAGATGGCCAGTCTAATGAAAAACTGTTTTTT; CDR3: CATSRDGQSNEKLFF; V: TRBV15; size: .; J: TRBJ1-4; D: .
DNA: TGTGCCAGTAGTTCGAGCATTAGCTCCTACGAGCAGTACTTC; CDR3: CASSSSISSYEQYF; V: TRBV19; size: .; J: TRBJ2-7; D: .
DNA: TGTGCCAGCAGCTTAGTAGCGGATCCCCGCGAGCAGTACTTC; CDR3: CASSLVADPREQYF; V: TRBV7-9; size: .; J: TRBJ2-7; D: .